This T cell receptor beta chain derives from a study of T cell repertoires in cytomegalovirus infection. Study-wide background: Evidence of both CMV infection and a matching HLA type came from public TCR beta signatures. Study-wide findings and caveats: HLA-C-restricted TCR beta clonotypes specific for CMV led the ex vivo response.

One entry per CDR3 protein, called by TCRdb with MiXCR from the reads. The table shows roughly 500,000 distinct CDR3 sequences, with approximately 17% occurring only once. In regard to this clonotype: No antigen is known for it.

Germline values: CDR1 MNHEY, CDR2 SMNVEV (reference sequence). This CDR3 contains 12 residues. The V gene end was trimmed by 8 bases and the J gene end by 7 bases; junction bases not matched to a gene: 7. The TCR was taken from a human donor in good health (CMV status not recorded). Some clones in this sample may be carry-over from other donors' samples. The sequencing input was CD8+ T cells from PBMCs. This chain uses TRBV27 with TRBJ2-7; TRBD1 matches at 8 bases. CDR3 loop: CASEGQGEEQYF. The CDR3 region has the DNA TGTGCCAGCGAAGGACAGGGTGAGGAGCAGTACTTC.